Listed here is a single TCR beta chain. This specimen belongs to a study of blood T cell repertoires in COVID-19. Study-wide background: The cDNA or gDNA used as material had been derived from T cells, B-cell-depleted T cells, or PBMCs.

Clones were read by immunoSEQ multiplex PCR, and TCRdb kept only the in-frame ones, dropping some. The table lists about 59,000 clones, 70% to 80% of them singletons. This CDR3 is built from 17 residues. Per the germline V gene, CDR1 is LNHDA and CDR2 is SQIVND (reference sequence). The V and J ends lost 1 base and 1 base, in that order; junction bases with no gene match: 7. The source material was peripheral blood. The clonotype originates from a human donor in a cohort sampled during active COVID-19. The chain recombines TRBV19 with TRBJ1-1; 9 bases map to TRBD1. CDR3 protein: CASSIGWTGARNTEAFF. CDR3 coding DNA: TGTGCCAGTAGTATAGGTTGGACAGGGGCAAGGAACACTGAAGCTTTCTTT.